The T cell receptor beta chain under discussion was sequenced for a study of T cell responses to AZD1222 COVID-19 vaccine. With regard to this clone: In the same sample, other DNA sequences code for this CDR3.

TCRdb's copy holds only in-frame clones and misses some; the assay was immunoSEQ multiplex PCR. The sample includes about 86,000 clones, about nine tenths of them seen just once. Researchers grouped second doses given at about 4 or about 12 weeks into one pool. Trimming pared 2 bases from V and 2 bases from J, leaving 1 base between. Germline assignment: CDR1 SGHRS and CDR2 YFSETQ. The length of the CDR3 is 11 residues. This chain connects TRBV5-1 to TRBJ2-5; D remains unclear. This TCR was sampled from an adult who received the AZD1222 COVID-19 vaccine. This material consisted of peripheral blood, taken 28 days after the second AZD1222 dose. The DNA of the CDR3 is TGCGCCAGCAGCTTTCAAGAGACCCAGTACTTC. This codes for CASSFQETQYF.